The 8 T cell receptor beta chains below all came from one sample that was sequenced in a study of multiple sclerosis patients with progressive multifocal leukoencephalopathy. The data were produced by immunoSEQ multiplex PCR, yet TCRdb's version contains in-frame clones alone and is incomplete. This table holds about 32,000 clones, about 87% found once. The time point denotes: time of PML onset. Here the sequenced sample was PBMCs, taken from a patient treated with natalizumab. Every receptor here comes from a woman aged 40-49 years with progressive multifocal leukoencephalopathy.

The rearrangement joins TRBV6-5 to TRBJ1-6, with TRBD1 as a possible D gene (5 bases). This CDR3 contains 16 residues. Germline CDR1 and CDR2: MNHEY and SVGAGI. V lost 2 bases and J lost 5, with 13 bases in between. The CDR3 nucleotides are TGTGCCAGCAGTTACAGGGGATTTATGGATAATTCACCCCTCCACTTT. It codes for CASSYRGFMDNSPLHF.

The CDR3 spells CASSITSGDPYGYTF. As DNA, the CDR3 is TGTGCCAGTAGTATAACGAGCGGGGACCCCTATGGCTACACCTTC. The rearrangement links TRBV19 to TRBJ1-2; maybe TRBD1 (5 bases). CDR3 length: 15 amino acids. Germline V lookup: CDR1 LNHDA, CDR2 SQIVND (reference sequence). V lost 2 bases and J 4 bases, leaving 14 bases between the germline ends.

The chain carries TRBV6-5 and TRBJ1-2, with a tentative D call TRBD1 (5 bases). The CDR3 extends over 13 amino acids. The ends were cut back, 5 bases at V and 8 bases at J, with 15 bases in the middle. In germline, CDR1 is MNHEY, CDR2 SVGAGI. CDR3 coding DNA: TGTGCCAGCAGTACCCGGACCGGGGGGGGCTACACCTTC. This codes for CASSTRTGGGYTF.

This sequence joins TRBV5-8 and TRBJ2-7, with D unresolved. Trimming stripped 5 bases from V and 3 bases from J, with 12 bases between. There are 13 residues in the CDR3. Germline CDR1 and CDR2: SGHTS and YDEGEE. The CDR3 coding sequence is TGTGCCAGCAGGCGAACAAACCTCTACGAGCAGTACTTC. Translating it yields CASRRTNLYEQYF.

The chain uses TRBV29-1 and TRBJ2-7, with unresolved D. The CDR3 runs 11 residues. Germline CDR1 is SQVTM and CDR2 is ANQGSEA. V gave up 6 bases and J gave up 3 bases, with 9 bases separating them. The CDR3 bases are TGCAGCGTCAAGGGCGGCTACGAGCAGTACTTC. Encoded protein: CSVKGGYEQYF.

This clone occurred once. The gene calls are TRBV7-6 and TRBJ2-5; 10 bases agree with TRBD1. Germline assignment: CDR1 SGHVS and CDR2 FNYEAQ. J lost 1 base, V lost 3 bases, and 20 bases had no gene match. The CDR3 loop spans 21 amino acids. Here the CDR3 reads CASSLTLSWGQGNGVQETQYF. The DNA for the CDR3 is TGTGCCAGCAGCTTGACCCTAAGTTGGGGACAGGGGAACGGGGTCCAAGAGACCCAGTACTTC.

The CDR3 DNA sequence: TGTGCCAGCAGCCCCAGTAGCTCCTACGAGCAGTACTTC. Its translation: CASSPSSSYEQYF. The chain couples TRBV7-3 to TRBJ2-5; D uncertain. The better agreement between TRBJ2-7 and the DNA end casts doubt on the J call. Germline V lookup: CDR1 SGHTA, CDR2 FQGTGA. The CDR3 runs 13 residues.

This rearrangement joins TRBV5-1 to TRBJ2-7; a possible D gene is TRBD1 (5 bases). This CDR3 comprises 15 residues. V was pared by 2 bases and J by 3 bases, with 15 bases between. Germline V gene lookup returns CDR1 SGHRS and CDR2 YFSETQ. In DNA, the CDR3 is TGCGCCAGCAGCTTTCAGTGGGGCAGAAACTACGAGCAGTACTTC. Translating gives CASSFQWGRNYEQYF.